The 23 T cell receptor beta chains reported below all come from one sample, sequenced in a study of cytomegalovirus exposure and HLA in healthy donors (dated by TCRdb to 2015 to 2018). The library was obtained by the immunoSEQ multiplex PCR assay. For the multiplex PCR, a mixture combining 60 forward primers for TCR Vbeta segments and 13 reverse primers for TCR Jbeta segments was used. TCRdb's version of the immuneACCESS table is confined to in-frame rearrangements and falls short of the full clone set. An unresolved V gene accounts for under half of the shortfall where checked; the remainder is of unknown origin. This sample comprises about 120,000 clones, under 80% of them detected only once. The top ten hold 30% of the sample. Material: PBMCs. These receptors were obtained from a man aged 55-75 years in good health and CMV-seropositive.

The CDR3 region is CASSPHVGGEGHEQYF. For the CDR3, the DNA is TGTGCCAGCAGCCCCCACGTGGGAGGGGAGGGCCACGAGCAGTACTTC. The chain carries TRBV9 and TRBJ2-7; 7 nucleotides match TRBD2. V dropped 4 bases and J dropped 5; count of bases not matched to a gene: 15. Germline assignment: CDR1 SGDLS and CDR2 YYNGEE. There are 16 residues in the CDR3.

J is TRBJ1-1 and V is TRBV6-5, with 9 bases that match TRBD1. The ends lost 2 bases at V and 5 bases at J; junction bases unmatched: 3. The CDR3 has 14 amino acids. The germline V gene has CDR1 MNHEY and CDR2 SVGAGI. The CDR3 region is CASSYDRGGTEAFF. CDR3 bases: TGTGCCAGCAGTTACGACAGGGGGGGGACTGAAGCTTTCTTT.

The chain uses TRBV2 and TRBJ1-1, with 7 bases that match TRBD1. The CDR3 contains 12 residues. From germline, CDR1 is SNHLY and CDR2 FYNNEI. The V gene end was trimmed by 9 bases and the J gene end by 5 bases; junction bases not matched to a gene: 6. CDR3 sequence: CARHTGETEAFF. For the CDR3, the DNA is TGTGCCAGACACACAGGGGAAACTGAAGCTTTCTTT.

The rearrangement uses TRBV28 and TRBJ2-4; no firm D call. V lost 3 bases and J 0 bases, leaving 6 bases between the germline ends. CDR3 length: 14 residues. Germline lookup yields CDR1 MDHEN and CDR2 SYDVKM. CDR3 sequence: CASSFYLAKNIQYF. DNA for the CDR3: TGTGCCAGCAGTTTTTATCTAGCCAAAAACATTCAGTACTTC.

This clone was counted a few times. This chain connects TRBV7-6 to TRBJ2-2; tentatively, D is TRBD2 (6 bases). The CDR3 totals 15 residues. Per germline, CDR1 SGHVS and CDR2 FNYEAQ. The V end lost 8 bases, the J end lost 4 bases, and 17 bases lay between the germline ends. The DNA of the CDR3 is TGTGCCAGCGGGTTGGGAGGCCGTGGCACCGGGGAGCTGTTTTTT. Amino acids: CASGLGGRGTGELFF.

The V gene is TRBV7-9, the J gene TRBJ1-1; 8 bases agree with TRBD1. Germline V gene sequence: CDR1 SEHNR, CDR2 FQNEAQ (reference sequence). CDR3 length: 14 amino acids. Trimming took 5 bases from V and 2 from J; bases not matched to a gene: 4. This CDR3 reads CASSQGQVNTEAFF. The CDR3 coding sequence is TGTGCCAGCAGCCAGGGACAGGTTAACACTGAAGCTTTCTTT.

The chain couples TRBV5-6 to TRBJ1-2; 7 bases match TRBD1. The germline V gene encodes CDR1 SGHDT and CDR2 YYEEEE. CDR3 length equals 15 residues. V shed 0 bases, J shed 5 bases, and the junction held 7 bases outside the gene matches. The CDR3 reads CASSLEVGGTYGYTF. The CDR3 region has the DNA TGTGCCAGCAGCTTGGAGGTAGGGGGCACGTATGGCTACACCTTC.

The chain couples TRBV30 to TRBJ1-1; D perhaps matches TRBD1 (6 bases). Germline V gives CDR1 GTSNPN, CDR2 SVGIG (reference sequence). The V and J ends lost 8 bases and 0 bases respectively, with 10 bases between them. The CDR3 runs 12 residues. As DNA, the CDR3 is TGTGCCCGCGGACAGCTGAACACTGAAGCTTTCTTT. Protein sequence: CARGQLNTEAFF.

V is TRBV27 and J is TRBJ1-1, with TRBD1 as a possible D gene (5 bases). Per germline, CDR1 MNHEY and CDR2 SMNVEV (reference sequence). Trimming pared 3 bases from V and 0 bases from J, leaving 14 bases between. The CDR3 consists of 16 residues. The CDR3 nucleotides read TGTGCCAGCAGTTTTCGTCAGGGTTTTGTGAACACTGAAGCTTTCTTT. Its protein is CASSFRQGFVNTEAFF.

The chain has TRBV7-9 and TRBJ2-1, with TRBD2 matching 8 bases. The germline CDR1 and CDR2 sequences are SEHNR and FQNEAQ (reference sequence). J lost 6 bases, V lost 5 bases, and 9 bases had no gene match. This CDR3 is built from 15 residues. CDR3 DNA: TGTGCCAGCAGCCATAGCGGGGAGTTGAGCAATGAGCAGTTCTTC. Its protein is CASSHSGELSNEQFF. Variable domain in full (rest from reference TRBV7-9 and TRBJ2-1): DTGVSQNPRHKITKRGQNVTFRCDPISEHNRLYWYRQTLGQGPEFLTYFQNEAQLEKSRLLSDRFSAERPKGSFSTLEIQRTEQGDSAMYLCASSHSGELSNEQFFGPGTRLTVL.

The rearrangement uses TRBV5-8 and TRBJ1-4; a weak D match, TRBD1 (5 bases). CDR3 length: 15 residues. Germline V lookup: CDR1 SGHTS, CDR2 YDEGEE. Trimming pared 0 bases from V and 3 bases from J, leaving 9 bases between. CDR3 residues: CASSLEGLSNEKLFF. The CDR3 region has the DNA TGTGCCAGCAGCTTGGAGGGGTTGTCTAATGAAAAACTGTTTTTT.

The sample holds one count of this clone. V and J are TRBV9 and TRBJ2-3; D gene uncertain. The germline V and J ends were trimmed by 0 bases and 4 bases, with 12 bases remaining between them. The CDR3 is made up of 15 amino acids. The germline V gene encodes CDR1 SGDLS and CDR2 YYNGEE. CDR3 nucleotides: TGTGCCAGCAGCGTAGTAGGCGGTGTGGCAGATACGCAGTATTTT. It encodes CASSVVGGVADTQYF.

The genes are TRBV19 and TRBJ2-5; D is uncertain. The CDR3 extends over 14 amino acids. Germline V CDR1 and CDR2: LNHDA, SQIVND (reference sequence). Trimming stripped 1 base from V and 0 bases from J, with 6 bases between. The CDR3 DNA is TGTGCCAGTAGTATAGCGCCTAACCAAGAGACCCAGTACTTC. Its translation: CASSIAPNQETQYF.

The chain carries TRBV19 and TRBJ1-2; 7 bases match TRBD1. The germline CDR1 and CDR2 sequences are LNHDA and SQIVND (reference sequence). This CDR3 region has 15 residues. J lost 7 bases, V lost 1 base, and 9 bases had no gene match. The CDR3 DNA reads as TGTGCCAGTAGTATAGGGACCCAGGGGGTCCTTGGCTACACCTTC. It yields the protein CASSIGTQGVLGYTF.

Only one count was recorded for this clone. The chain combines TRBV9 with TRBJ1-1, with a tentative D call TRBD1 (5 bases). The germline V gene encodes CDR1 SGDLS and CDR2 YYNGEE. The V gene lost 1 base and the J gene lost 4 bases, with 11 bases spanning the gap. The CDR3 loop spans 14 amino acids. The CDR3 loop reads CASSVTGGSTEAFF. The CDR3 DNA reads as TGTGCCAGCAGCGTAACGGGGGGGTCCACTGAAGCTTTCTTT.

The chain joins TRBV28 to TRBJ1-5; D ambiguous. Germline CDR1 and CDR2: MDHEN and SYDVKM. V was clipped by 3 bases and J by 7 bases, with 13 bases between them. The CDR3 length is 14 residues. CDR3 coding DNA: TGTGCCAGCAGTTTGAGGCTCTTTGGGCAGCCCCAGCATTTT. Amino acids: CASSLRLFGQPQHF.

The chain uses TRBV28 and TRBJ2-7; 10 bases are shared with TRBD1. Germline CDR1 and CDR2: MDHEN and SYDVKM. The CDR3 extends over 15 amino acids. V lost 7 bases, J lost 4 bases, and 10 bases stayed unmatched. DNA for the CDR3: TGTGCCAGCACCCGGTCTCCGGGACAGGGGTACGAGCAGTACTTC. Protein: CASTRSPGQGYEQYF.

This clone showed up just a few times. The chain couples TRBV2 to TRBJ2-3; D is uncertain. This CDR3 is 15 amino acids long. Germline values: CDR1 SNHLY, CDR2 FYNNEI. V gave up 2 bases and J gave up 4 bases, with 13 bases separating them. Here the CDR3 DNA reads TGTGCCAGCAGTGAAACTGCTGGTCCTGCAGATACGCAGTATTTT. Translated: CASSETAGPADTQYF.

The rearrangement joins TRBV28 to TRBJ1-2, with D perhaps matching TRBD1 (5 bases). V shed 4 bases and J shed 7 bases, with 10 bases lying between them. CDR3 length: 12 residues. Germline lookup yields CDR1 MDHEN and CDR2 SYDVKM. DNA of the CDR3: TGTGCCAGCAGTTCACTGGGGCTTGGCTACACCTTC. Translation gives CASSSLGLGYTF.

The CDR3 DNA follows: TGCGCCAGCAGCGCGGGACAGGGAAACGGAAACACCATATATTTT. Translating gives CASSAGQGNGNTIYF. The chain employs TRBV5-1 and TRBJ1-3; 9 nucleotides match TRBD1. V shed 4 bases and J 4 bases; nucleotides not matched to a gene: 6. The CDR3 is 15 amino acids. Per germline, CDR1 SGHRS and CDR2 YFSETQ.

This clone has only one observation. The chain couples TRBV7-9 to TRBJ2-1, with TRBD1 matching over 10 bases. With 2 bases clipped from V and 8 bases from J, the junction kept 3 bases outside the gene matches. CDR3 length: 14 residues. The V gene's germline CDR1 is SEHNR and CDR2 FQNEAQ (reference sequence). The CDR3 coding sequence is TGTGCCAGCAGCTTAAGGACAGGGGGTGATGAGCAGTTCTTC. This translates into CASSLRTGGDEQFF.

The J gene is TRBJ2-2, the V gene TRBV7-3, with 10 bases aligning to TRBD1. The CDR3 consists of 15 residues. In germline, CDR1 is SGHTA, CDR2 FQGTGA. V lost 5 bases, J lost 4 bases, and 4 bases stayed unmatched. The CDR3 region is CASSLGTGATGELFF. Here the CDR3 DNA reads TGTGCCAGCAGCCTGGGGACAGGGGCCACCGGGGAGCTGTTTTTT.

This CDR3 is CASSGVSGANVLTF. The CDR3 nucleotides are TGTGCCAGCAGCGGGGTCTCTGGGGCCAACGTCCTGACTTTC. The rearrangement links TRBV6-1 to TRBJ2-6; weak D call: TRBD2 (5 bases). The CDR3 length is 14 residues. With 6 bases removed from V and 0 bases from J, the gap between germline ends came to 6 bases. The V gene's germline CDR1 is MNHNS and CDR2 SASEGT.